This TCR beta chain was sequenced for a study of spatial heterogeneity in lung cancer. Broader study findings: How many expanded intratumoral alpha and beta TCRs were present tracked the tumor mutation count, which was a count of nonsynonymous mutations.

A unique molecular identifier was carried by every single TCR cDNA molecule. TCRdb recomputed calls from the 5' RACE reads with MiXCR, one row per CDR3 protein. The data hold 8,000 or so distinct CDR3 sequences, with about 7.7% observed a single time. This clonotype was found many times. Antigen: not known. Time point indicated: sample taken at primary tumor resection. Per the germline V gene, CDR1 is MNHNY and CDR2 is SVGAGI (reference sequence). The CDR3 covers 14 residues. V was cut by 2 bases and J by 0 bases, with 5 bases left in between. The chain combines TRBV6-6 with TRBJ1-3; D not resolved. The TCR comes from a male donor with early-stage non-small cell lung cancer. The sample in question was lung tumor tissue, obtained at surgery. CDR3 loop: CASSYGFSGNTIYF. CDR3 DNA: TGTGCCAGCAGTTACGGCTTCTCTGGAAACACCATATATTTT.